Below are 21 T cell receptor beta chains sequenced from a single sample in a study of vaccination effects on CD4 cells after COVID-19. These receptors' antigens are unknown. Viral peptide pool expansion of antigen-specific CD4+ T cells preceded sequencing in the ViraFEST assay. Scientists isolated CD4+ T cells after an approximately ten-day culture period ended. People in the vaccine group had not been infected with SARS-CoV-2 before, and their nucleocapsid antibodies were negative. TCRdb's table, derived via immunoSEQ multiplex PCR, lists solely in-frame clones and lacks some. Altogether about 55,000 clones are present, 70% being singletons, with the ten largest covering about 16%. This specimen consisted of CD4+ T cells from PBMCs cultured with SARS-CoV-2 spike peptides, obtained before COVID-19 vaccination. The receptors here all came from a human donor who received a COVID-19 vaccine.

The V gene is TRBV5-1, the J gene TRBJ2-2; TRBD2 aligns across 8 bases. Trimming cost V 4 bases and J 4 bases; bases outside gene matches: 6. From germline, CDR1 is SGHRS and CDR2 YFSETQ. The CDR3 has 15 residues. CDR3 nucleotides: TGCGCCAGCAGCCAAAGCGGGAGTGCCACCGGGGAGCTGTTTTTT. Amino acids: CASSQSGSATGELFF.

This clone has just a few counts. V and J are TRBV5-5 and TRBJ2-2; TRBD1 or TRBD2 may be the D gene (5 bases each). This CDR3 comprises 15 residues. Germline lookup yields CDR1 SGHKS and CDR2 YYEKEE (reference sequence). V shed 0 bases and J shed 6 bases, with 12 bases lying between them. This CDR3 is CASSLGLGESGELFF. In DNA form, the CDR3 reads TGTGCCAGCAGCTTGGGCTTAGGGGAGTCCGGGGAGCTGTTTTTT.

The chain carries TRBV5-1 and TRBJ2-7, with 7 bases that match TRBD1. V lost 4 bases and J lost 2; bases outside the gene matches: 6. This CDR3 has 14 residues. CDR1 and CDR2 (germline): SGHRS, YFSETQ. CDR3 sequence (DNA): TGCGCCAGCAGCCCAGGGACAGCTACCTACGAGCAGTACTTC. This translates into CASSPGTATYEQYF.

In DNA, the CDR3 is TGTGCCAGCTGCGAGGGTTACACCGGGGAGCTGTTTTTT. Its protein product is CASCEGYTGELFF. This chain links TRBV2 with TRBJ2-2; perhaps TRBD2 as D (5 bases). V was shortened by 8 bases and J by 3 bases, with 10 bases between the two germline ends. Germline V gene lookup returns CDR1 SNHLY and CDR2 FYNNEI. This CDR3 has 13 amino acids.

This clone was counted a few times. CDR3 coding DNA: TGTGCCAGCAGCCCTCGGACAGGGACCGCGGCCGGGGAGCTGTTTTTT. This gives the protein CASSPRTGTAAGELFF. V and J are TRBV5-4 and TRBJ2-2; TRBD1 matches at 8 bases. The V gene end was trimmed by 4 bases and the J gene end by 6 bases; junction bases not matched to a gene: 11. CDR1 is SGHNT and CDR2 is YYREEE in the germline V gene (reference sequence). The CDR3 has 16 residues. The full variable domain, with the rest looked up from reference TRBV5-4 and TRBJ2-2, is ETGVTQSPTHLIKTRGQQVTLRCSSQSGHNTVSWYQQALGQGPQFIFQYYREEENGRGNFPPRFSGLQFPNYSSELNVNALELDDSALYLCASSPRTGTAAGELFFGEGSRLTVL.

The gene calls are TRBV30 and TRBJ1-3, with no clear D. This CDR3 comprises 15 residues. Germline V gene lookup returns CDR1 GTSNPN and CDR2 SVGIG (reference sequence). V shed 2 bases and J shed 0 bases, with 11 bases lying between them. The CDR3 here is CAWSRTTSSGNTIYF. The CDR3, as DNA: TGTGCCTGGAGTCGGACCACAAGCTCTGGAAACACCATATATTTT.

V usage is TRBV19 and J usage is TRBJ1-1, with a weak D call TRBD1 (5 bases). There are 14 residues in the CDR3. Trimming removed 9 bases from V and 5 bases from J, with 19 bases in between. Germline V gene data show CDR1 as LNHDA and CDR2 as SQIVND (reference sequence). CDR3 residues: CASLKRGRGTEAFF. CDR3 DNA sequence: TGTGCCAGCCTCAAGAGAGGGCGGGGGACTGAAGCTTTCTTT.

V and J are TRBV4-3 and TRBJ2-3; 7 positions agree with TRBD2. The CDR3 has 14 residues. V dropped 1 base and J dropped 3; count of bases not matched to a gene: 1. Germline V lookup: CDR1 LGHNA, CDR2 YSLEER. In DNA form, the CDR3 reads TGCGCCAGCAGCCAAGGCGGGGGAACAGATACGCAGTATTTT. It yields the protein CASSQGGGTDTQYF.

This clone has more than one count but fewer than ten. V and J are TRBV7-9 and TRBJ1-2; 7 nucleotides match TRBD1. CDR1 is SEHNR and CDR2 is FQNEAQ in the germline V gene (reference sequence). The CDR3 loop spans 15 amino acids. J was trimmed by 6 bases and V by 3 bases; bases with no gene match: 10. CDR3 sequence (DNA): TGTGCCAGCAGCTTCCGGGACAGTAAGCTTAATGGCTACACCTTC. Its protein product is CASSFRDSKLNGYTF.

V usage is TRBV7-9 and J usage is TRBJ1-1; D gene ambiguous. Trimming took off 5 bases at V and 8 bases at J, with 9 bases between the two ends. Germline V gene data show CDR1 as SEHNR and CDR2 as FQNEAQ (reference sequence). This CDR3 contains 11 residues. The CDR3 region is CASSPSWEAFF. The CDR3, as DNA: TGTGCCAGCAGCCCCAGTTGGGAAGCTTTCTTT. Drawing the rest from reference TRBV7-9 and TRBJ1-1, the complete variable domain is DTGVSQNPRHKITKRGQNVTFRCDPISEHNRLYWYRQTLGQGPEFLTYFQNEAQLEKSRLLSDRFSAERPKGSFSTLEIQRTEQGDSAMYLCASSPSWEAFFGQGTRLTVV.

In its sample, this clone was seen once. The chain couples TRBV5-1 to TRBJ2-3, with D tentatively TRBD1 or TRBD2 (5 bases each). Per germline, CDR1 SGHRS and CDR2 YFSETQ. Trimming cost V 7 bases and J 2 bases, with 23 bases left between them. The CDR3 runs to 17 residues. DNA for the CDR3: TGCGCCAGCCAAACGGGAATGCTTTTCGGGGCCACAGATACGCAGTATTTT. This encodes CASQTGMLFGATDTQYF.

This clone was recorded a few times. The chain links TRBV10-3 to TRBJ1-5; TRBD1 agrees at 7 bases. Germline V gene data show CDR1 as ENHRY and CDR2 as SYGVKD. V shed 0 bases and J 3 bases; nucleotides not matched to a gene: 2. The CDR3 length is 15 residues. The CDR3: CAISESQGNNQPQHF. CDR3 DNA: TGTGCCATCAGTGAGTCACAGGGGAACAATCAGCCCCAGCATTTT.

The chain employs TRBV2 and TRBJ1-1, with 12 bases identical to TRBD1. The CDR3 is 15 residues long. V shed 7 bases and J 5 bases; nucleotides not matched to a gene: 8. Germline V CDR1 and CDR2: SNHLY, FYNNEI. The CDR3 DNA follows: TGTGCCAGCACCGGGACAGGGGGCAGGTGGACTGAAGCTTTCTTT. The encoded protein is CASTGTGGRWTEAFF.

Written as DNA, the CDR3 is TGTGCCAGCAGCTTCCCACTAGAAGGCTACACCTTC. This codes for CASSFPLEGYTF. The rearrangement uses TRBV5-4 and TRBJ1-2; D remains ambiguous. Germline V gives CDR1 SGHNT, CDR2 YYREEE (reference sequence). The CDR3 totals 12 residues. V shed 2 bases and J shed 8 bases, with 10 bases lying between them.

This chain joins TRBV5-1 and TRBJ2-3; 8 bases are a match to TRBD2. The CDR3 contains 14 residues. V dropped 4 bases and J dropped 2; count of bases not matched to a gene: 3. CDR1 and CDR2 from the germline V gene are SGHRS and YFSETQ. This chain's CDR3 is CASSIAGFTDTQYF. The CDR3 nucleotides are TGCGCCAGCAGCATAGCGGGATTCACAGATACGCAGTATTTT.

This chain uses TRBV5-1 with TRBJ1-5, with 7 bases fitting TRBD1. The CDR3 is made up of 14 amino acids. V lost 4 bases to trimming and J lost 6 bases; unmatched junction nucleotides: 7. CDR1 and CDR2 (germline): SGHRS, YFSETQ. This CDR3 is CASSLGGAGQPQHF. In DNA, the CDR3 is TGCGCCAGCAGCCTAGGGGGCGCCGGTCAGCCCCAGCATTTT.

The CDR3 nucleotides are TGTGCCAGCAGCTTAGAAACCGGACAGGGGACTTACGAGCAGTACTTC. This translates into CASSLETGQGTYEQYF. The rearrangement links TRBV11-3 to TRBJ2-7, with 9 bases lining up with TRBD1. Germline lookup yields CDR1 SGHNT and CDR2 YENEEA. The CDR3 has 16 amino acids. V lost 0 bases, J lost 4 bases, and 7 bases stayed unmatched.

The J gene is TRBJ1-5, the V gene TRBV6-5; no definite D call. CDR3 length: 13 amino acids. The germline gives CDR1 MNHEY, CDR2 SVGAGI. V lost 4 bases and J lost 5, with 9 bases in between. The CDR3 nucleotides read TGTGCCAGCAGTTCCCAGGAGTATCAGCCCCAGCATTTT. It codes for CASSSQEYQPQHF.

The chain employs TRBV3-1 (or the pseudogene TRBV3-2) and TRBJ2-7; 9 bases agree with TRBD2. The CDR3 extends over 16 amino acids. Unmatched junction bases numbered 8, after V lost 4 bases and J lost 1 base. Germline CDR1 and CDR2: LGHDT and YNNKEL (reference sequence). The CDR3 loop is CASSPQLAGVSYEQYF. The CDR3 nucleotides are TGTGCCAGCAGCCCCCAATTAGCGGGGGTGTCCTACGAGCAGTACTTC.

The chain joins TRBV24-1 to TRBJ2-3; a weak D match, TRBD1 (6 bases). CDR1 KGHDR and CDR2 SFDVKD come from the germline V gene. The CDR3 has 19 residues. Trimming stripped 0 bases from V and 0 bases from J, with 18 bases between. CDR3 sequence: CATSDLGDRPPSSTDTQYF. Written as DNA, the CDR3 is TGTGCCACCAGTGATTTGGGAGACAGGCCACCCTCTAGCACAGATACGCAGTATTTT.

The V call is TRBV5-1, the J call TRBJ1-1; TRBD1 matches 7 bases. CDR1 is SGHRS, CDR2 YFSETQ, per germline. V was pared by 4 bases and J by 6 bases, with 9 bases of the junction left unmatched. CDR3 length equals 14 residues. The CDR3 sequence is CASSPQTGMAEAFF. CDR3 nucleotides: TGCGCCAGCAGCCCCCAGACAGGGATGGCTGAAGCTTTCTTT.